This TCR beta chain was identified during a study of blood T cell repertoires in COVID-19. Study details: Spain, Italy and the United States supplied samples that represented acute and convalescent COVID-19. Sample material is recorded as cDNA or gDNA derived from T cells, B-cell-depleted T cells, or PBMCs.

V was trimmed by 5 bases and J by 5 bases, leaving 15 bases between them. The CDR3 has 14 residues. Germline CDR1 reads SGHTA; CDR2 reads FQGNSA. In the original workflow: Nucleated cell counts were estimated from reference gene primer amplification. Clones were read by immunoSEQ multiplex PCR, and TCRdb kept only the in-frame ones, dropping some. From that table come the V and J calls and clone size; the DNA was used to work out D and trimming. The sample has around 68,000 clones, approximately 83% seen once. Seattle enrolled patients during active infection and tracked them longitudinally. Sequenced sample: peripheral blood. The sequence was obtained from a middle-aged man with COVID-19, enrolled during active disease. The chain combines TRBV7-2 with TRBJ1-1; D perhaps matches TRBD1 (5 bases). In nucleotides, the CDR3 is TGTGCCAGCAGCACAGTTCTGGAGGGGACTGAAGCTTTCTTT. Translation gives CASSTVLEGTEAFF.